These T cell receptor beta chains were read from a single sample in a study of cytomegalovirus exposure and HLA in healthy donors. Assay: immunoSEQ multiplex PCR; the TCRdb copy retains only in-frame clones and omits some. The data hold approximately 140,000 clones, with about 81% observed a single time. The sequenced sample consisted of PBMCs. These receptors were collected from a middle-aged woman in good health and CMV-seropositive. CDR3s include the opening cysteine and the closing phenylalanine or tryptophan. The order of the fields is V gene, J gene, clone size, D gene, CDR3 protein, CDR3 DNA. A D gene is named only where the DNA matches it firmly. Not all rows give a size; the values are once, few, many and, for expanded clones, a class.

>TRBV28|TRBJ1-1|few|TRBD1
CASSPRTGLLEAFF
TGTGCCAGCAGTCCCCGGACAGGACTCCTTGAAGCTTTCTTT
>TRBV9|TRBJ1-1|-|TRBD1
CASSDNPGQVNTEAFF
TGTGCCAGCAGCGACAATCCGGGACAGGTGAACACTGAAGCTTTCTTT
>TRBV19|TRBJ2-7|-|TRBD1
CASSTRTGGSYEQYF
TGTGCCAGTAGTACCCGGACAGGGGGCTCCTACGAGCAGTACTTC
>TRBV6-5|TRBJ2-7|-|-
CASSTLRLNYEQYF
TGTGCCAGCAGCACGCTACGACTAAACTACGAGCAGTACTTC
>TRBV7-6|TRBJ2-7|-|TRBD1
CASSISQGAREQYF
TGTGCCAGCAGCATATCCCAGGGGGCGAGGGAGCAGTACTTC
>TRBV5-1|TRBJ2-1|-|TRBD1
CASSEGQLVRNEQFF
TGCGCCAGCAGCGAGGGACAGCTGGTTCGGAATGAGCAGTTCTTC
>TRBV4-2|TRBJ2-5|-|TRBD1
CASSQEDRVTETQYF
TGTGCCAGCAGCCAAGAGGACAGGGTGACGGAGACCCAGTACTTC
>TRBV2|TRBJ1-2|-|-
CASSGVTDYGYTF
TGTGCCAGCAGTGGAGTTACGGACTATGGCTACACCTTC
>TRBV27|TRBJ2-7|-|TRBD1
CASSLGQGARYEQYF
TGTGCCAGCAGTTTAGGCCAGGGGGCTCGGTACGAGCAGTACTTC
>TRBV18|TRBJ2-1|-|TRBD1
CASSPSDRGFSYNEQFF
TGTGCCAGCTCACCATCGGACAGGGGGTTTTCCTACAATGAGCAGTTCTTC
>TRBV7-8|TRBJ2-3|-|TRBD2
CASSVTSGGPTDTQYF
TGTGCCAGCAGCGTTACTAGCGGGGGGCCCACAGATACGCAGTATTTT
>TRBV27|TRBJ2-7|few|-
CASRPGGSYEQYF
TGTGCCAGCAGACCTGGCGGCTCCTACGAGCAGTACTTC
>TRBV29-1|TRBJ1-1|-|TRBD1
CSGLGQGNTEAFF
TGCAGCGGCTTGGGACAGGGGAACACTGAAGCTTTCTTT